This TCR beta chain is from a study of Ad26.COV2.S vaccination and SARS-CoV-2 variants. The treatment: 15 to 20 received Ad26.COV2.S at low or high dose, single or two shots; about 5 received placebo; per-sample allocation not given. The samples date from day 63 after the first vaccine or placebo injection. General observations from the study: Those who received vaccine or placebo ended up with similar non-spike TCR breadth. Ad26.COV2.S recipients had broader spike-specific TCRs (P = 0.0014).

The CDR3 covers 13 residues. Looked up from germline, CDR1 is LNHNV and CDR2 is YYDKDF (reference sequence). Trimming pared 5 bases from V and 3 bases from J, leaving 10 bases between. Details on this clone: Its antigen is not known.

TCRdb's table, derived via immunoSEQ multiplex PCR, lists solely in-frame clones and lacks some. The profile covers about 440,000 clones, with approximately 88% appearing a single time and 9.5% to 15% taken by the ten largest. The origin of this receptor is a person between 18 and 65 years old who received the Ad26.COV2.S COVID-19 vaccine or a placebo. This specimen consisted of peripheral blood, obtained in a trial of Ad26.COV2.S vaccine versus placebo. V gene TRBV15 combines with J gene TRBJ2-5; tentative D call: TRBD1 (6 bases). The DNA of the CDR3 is TGTGCCACCAGCGGCTACAGGGAAGAGACCCAGTACTTC. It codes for CATSGYREETQYF.